Listed here is a single T cell receptor (beta chain). This clone was seen once. Its antigen is unknown. Base qualities are not provided; no much larger clone lies one nucleotide away. This sample is part of a study of T cell responses to AZD1222 COVID-19 vaccine (dated by TCRdb to the early 2020s). Study-wide context: AZD1222 recipients whose second dose came at about 4 weeks and those whose second dose came at about 12 weeks were combined into one group, since spike-specific TCR depth and breadth did not differ between the two schedules. A total of 240 or so trial participants underwent TCR sequencing, of whom approximately 200 had received two doses of AZD1222 and about 26 had received two doses of the MenACWY control vaccine. Enrollment into the trials was organized by age into subgroups of 18-55, 56-69 and 70-plus years, and those subgroups contained about 150, 27 and 61 TCR-sequenced participants, respectively. Overall results and qualifications from the work: Conclusions about previously exposed vaccinees are limited because only a handful of AZD1222 recipients were SARS-CoV-2 seropositive at baseline. The 56-69-year group was small, and its depth increase did not reach significance, likely because of low power. Because no day 14 peak-response samples were available, the repertoires could be characterized only after the peak T cell response. Nearly half of unique spike-specific TCRs reportedly recognized epitopes outside regions mutated in the B.1.351 and B.1.1.7 variants. Vaccine-associated CD4 TCRs spanned the whole spike protein, with dominant responses in regions 160-218 and 743-854. Participants were mostly white British and included more females than males, and it was suggested by the authors that clonal diversity may have been underestimated. After two AZD1222 doses, both the breadth and the depth of spike-specific TCRs were significantly higher than at day 0 and than in MenACWY recipients.

The CDR3 regions of human TCRbeta chains were analyzed by immunosequencing. The study's processing was this. Repertoire TCRs were matched against a reference library of SARS-CoV-2-specific TCRs generated with the MIRA antigen-specificity platform. Breadth was defined as the fraction of unique TCRs that were SARS-CoV-2-associated, and depth was defined as the fraction of total T cells that were SARS-CoV-2-associated. Using the MIRA data, every spike-specific TCR was mapped to the spike region that the TCR reacted to and assigned to either a CD4 or a CD8 class. Log10-transformed breadth and depth values were compared by one-way ANOVA with Sidak's multiple comparisons tests. TCRdb took this table from immuneACCESS and kept in-frame rearrangements with V and J called. Such tables lack part of the clones; where checked against another copy, unresolved V genes explain under half of the gap, and the rest is unexplained. Clonal size and the V and J genes are those of that table, whereas D and trimming came from the DNA. Counted in this sample were under 200,000 clones; roughly 93% of them appeared once. Clones ranked in the top ten supply roughly 9.8% of the sample.

Trimming takes 5 bases off V and 4 bases off J; junction bases not matched to a gene: 6. Inclusive of the bounding cysteine and phenylalanine, the CDR3 is 14 residues long. Here the CDR3 DNA is all that survives: 42 bases in frame from base 1. From the germline V gene, CDR1 is MDHEN and CDR2 is SYDVKM. The sample's time point label, in plain terms: baseline before first vaccination. Vaccinee samples were obtained from the UK trials COV001 and COV002, which included a single-blind randomized controlled phase 2/3 trial of AZD1222 (ChAdOx1 nCoV-19) in healthy adults. Trial participant PBMC samples were collected at day 0 and day 28 after the second dose for TCRbeta chain sequencing.

Sequencing was performed on peripheral blood, taken on day 0 of AZD1222 vaccination. The origin of this receptor is an adult in good health. This sequence uses TRBV28 and TRBJ1-1; TRBD1 aligns with 8 central bases. The nucleotide sequence reads TGTGCCAGCAGTAGCCAGGGGGCTGCCACTGAAGCTTTCTTT. The translation is CASSSQGAATEAFF.